Detailed here is one TCR beta chain. Only a few counts were recorded for this clone. Its recognized antigen is unknown. Nothing much larger sits one base from this clone, and base qualities are not available. Each donor gave one peripheral blood draw, averaging approximately 0.11 L, which was collected into heparinised tubes. A BD FACSAria II was used to sort naive, central memory, regulatory and stem cell-like memory CD4+ T cells with a panel that included CD45RO, CCR7, CD25, CD127, CD95 and CD27. Purity was above 95% for every sorted population. PBMCs were isolated immediately by Lymphoprep density gradient centrifugation and stained directly without culture. So that batch effects would be minimized, each experiment stained and sorted samples in pairs, pairing one healthy donor with one patient. This sample stems from a study of beta chain features in type 1 diabetes (dated by TCRdb to between 2017 and 2018). Concerning the study at large: Patients and healthy donors did not differ in mean age, gender distribution, total cell number or subset yield. A total of roughly 100 million sorted cells were examined across all samples, and RNA yield correlated strongly with the number of cells per subset. The study compared the TCRB repertoires of sorted circulating CD4+ T cell subsets in recently diagnosed type 1 diabetes patients with those in matched healthy donors. Whereas all 30 or so donors provided naive and central memory subsets, regulatory and stem cell-like memory subsets were isolated from just 8 patients and roughly eight healthy donors. General findings and caveats noted by the study authors: Because cDNA rather than genomic DNA was sequenced, highly expressing activated cells could have been over-represented, although no difference in activation and CD3 levels was found between groups. Shorter templates might be favored by PCR, yet because patient and control samples were amplified and corrected together, any such skew would affect both groups equally. Because the HLA sub-analyses included only small numbers of individuals, any influence of HLA type on TCRB rearrangement was left unresolved. Naive, central memory and regulatory TCRB repertoires appeared to be more alike among patients than among healthy donors. Patients with type 1 diabetes made fewer insertions and deleted more nucleotides at VDJ recombination sites, implying thymic rearrangement abnormalities. In all four CD4+ subsets, TCRB CDR3 length was moderately but significantly shorter in type 1 diabetes patients.

The High Capacity cDNA Reverse Transcription Kit was used to reverse transcribe all of the isolated RNA, meaning that expressed TCRB transcripts were what got sequenced. Naive, central memory and regulatory T cell samples underwent deep immunoSEQ sequencing, averaging about 3.3 million total reads per sample. After sorted cells were lysed in RLT buffer, RNA was extracted with DNase-treated RNeasy Micro or Mini kits, with the choice depending on cell number. Each cell subset was processed separately to prevent cross-contamination, with patient and healthy donor samples processed together. Using the immunoSEQ multiplex PCR, TCRB sequences were amplified from cDNA into 87-bp fragments spanning the CDR3 region. Sequencing of the amplicons was done on the Illumina HiSeq platform. As for how the authors treated the data: PCR bias was computationally corrected using synthetic template baselines, reads within Hamming distance 2 were collapsed, and singletons that could not be merged were discarded. Reads were aligned to IMGT to assign V, D and J genes, CDR3 length, and insertions or deletions at six rearrangement sites. Clonotype counts were normalized to sorted cell number within each subset before computing true diversity and Gini coefficients with the tcR R package. The overlap coefficient, calculated on TCRB nucleotide sequences, was used to quantify repertoire sharing. Out-of-frame TCRB sequences from naive cells were analyzed as a proxy for the pre-selection repertoire. Held by TCRdb, this immuneACCESS table contains in-frame sequences only and omits some clones. Under half of the omission traces to an unresolved V gene where checked; the cause of the rest is unknown. V and J calls and clone size are as listed in that table; D and trimming were resolved from the DNA. This sample lists around 500,000 clones; 30% were detected once. The biggest ten clones account for 0.05% to 0.07% of the sample.

The sequence derives from a young man in good health. Sequencing input: naive CD4+ T cells from blood. This sample's cell subset or site label indicates: true naive CD4+ T cells.

The bases are TGTGCCTGGGAGAAGACAGGCAATCAGCCCCAGCATTTT. This encodes CAWEKTGNQPQHF. Recombination joined TRBV30 with TRBJ1-5; TRBD1 might be the D gene, on 5 matching bases. Inclusive of the bounding cysteine and phenylalanine, the CDR3 is 13 residues long. The retained sequence is limited to the CDR3, 39 bases, with the frame set at the first base. The trim is 5 bases for V and 2 bases for J, with a gap of 10 bases between the germline ends. The germline V gene (reference sequence) supplies CDR1 GTSNPN and CDR2 SVGIG.